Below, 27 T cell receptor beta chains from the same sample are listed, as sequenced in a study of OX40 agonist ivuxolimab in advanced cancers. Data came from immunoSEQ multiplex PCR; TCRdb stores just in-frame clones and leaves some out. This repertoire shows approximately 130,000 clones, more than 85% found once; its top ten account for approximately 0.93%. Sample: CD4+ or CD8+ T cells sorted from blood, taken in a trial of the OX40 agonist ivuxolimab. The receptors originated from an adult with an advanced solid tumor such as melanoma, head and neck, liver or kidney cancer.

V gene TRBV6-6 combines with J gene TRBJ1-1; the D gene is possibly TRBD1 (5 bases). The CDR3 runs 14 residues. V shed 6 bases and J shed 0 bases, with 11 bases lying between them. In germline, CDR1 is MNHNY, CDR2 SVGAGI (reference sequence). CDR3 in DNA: TGTGCCAGCAGACACGACAGACTGAACACTGAAGCTTTCTTT. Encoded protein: CASRHDRLNTEAFF.

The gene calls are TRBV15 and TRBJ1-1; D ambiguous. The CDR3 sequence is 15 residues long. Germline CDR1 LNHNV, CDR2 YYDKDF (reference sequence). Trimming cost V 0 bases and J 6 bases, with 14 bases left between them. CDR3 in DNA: TGTGCCACCAGCAGAGATCGCGGGCCGATCGCTGAAGCTTTCTTT. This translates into CATSRDRGPIAEAFF.

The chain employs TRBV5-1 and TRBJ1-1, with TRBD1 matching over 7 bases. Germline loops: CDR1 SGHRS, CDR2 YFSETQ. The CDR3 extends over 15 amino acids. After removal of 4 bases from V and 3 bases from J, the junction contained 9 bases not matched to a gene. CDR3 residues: CASSPTTGIHTEAFF. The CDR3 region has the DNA TGCGCCAGCAGCCCTACGACAGGGATTCACACTGAAGCTTTCTTT.

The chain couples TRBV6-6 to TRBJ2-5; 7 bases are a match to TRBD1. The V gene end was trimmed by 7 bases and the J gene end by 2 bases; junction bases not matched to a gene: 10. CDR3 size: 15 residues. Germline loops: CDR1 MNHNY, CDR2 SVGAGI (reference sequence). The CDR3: CASTPRQGVQETQYF. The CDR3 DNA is TGTGCCAGCACCCCCCGACAGGGAGTACAAGAGACCCAGTACTTC.

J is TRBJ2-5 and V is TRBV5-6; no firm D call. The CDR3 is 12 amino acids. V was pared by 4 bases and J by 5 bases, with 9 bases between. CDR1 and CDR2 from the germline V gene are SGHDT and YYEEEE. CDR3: CASSPRLETQYF. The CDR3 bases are TGTGCCAGCAGCCCTCGGCTGGAGACCCAGTACTTC.

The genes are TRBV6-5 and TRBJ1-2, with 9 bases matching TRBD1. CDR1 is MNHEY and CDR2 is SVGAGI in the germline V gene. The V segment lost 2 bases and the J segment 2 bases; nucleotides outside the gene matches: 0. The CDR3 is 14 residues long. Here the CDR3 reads CASSYDRGNYGYTF. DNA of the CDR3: TGTGCCAGCAGTTACGACAGGGGGAACTATGGCTACACCTTC.

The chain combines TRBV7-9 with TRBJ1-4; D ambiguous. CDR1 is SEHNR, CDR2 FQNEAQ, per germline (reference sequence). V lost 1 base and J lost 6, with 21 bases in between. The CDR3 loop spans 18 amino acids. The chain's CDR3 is CASSLGTARRRWDEKLFF. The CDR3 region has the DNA TGTGCCAGCAGCTTAGGTACCGCACGCCGACGGTGGGATGAAAAACTGTTTTTT.

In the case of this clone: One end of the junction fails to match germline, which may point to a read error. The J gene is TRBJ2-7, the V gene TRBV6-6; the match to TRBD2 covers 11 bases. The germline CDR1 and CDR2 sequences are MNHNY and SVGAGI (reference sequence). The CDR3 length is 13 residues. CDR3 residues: CASSYSPLAGAVF. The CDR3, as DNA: TGTGCCAGCAGTTACTCGCCACTAGCGGGAGCTGTCTTC.

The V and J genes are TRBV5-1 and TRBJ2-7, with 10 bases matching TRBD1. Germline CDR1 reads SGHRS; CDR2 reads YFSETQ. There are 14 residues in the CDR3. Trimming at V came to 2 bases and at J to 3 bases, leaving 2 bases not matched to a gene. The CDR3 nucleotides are TGCGCCAGCAGCTTAGGACAGGGGGTCTACGAGCAGTACTTC. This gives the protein CASSLGQGVYEQYF.

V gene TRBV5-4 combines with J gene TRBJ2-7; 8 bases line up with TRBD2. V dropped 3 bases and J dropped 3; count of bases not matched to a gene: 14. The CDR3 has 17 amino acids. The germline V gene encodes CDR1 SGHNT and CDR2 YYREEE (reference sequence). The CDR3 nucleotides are TGTGCCAGCAGCTCAAGAGGGGCCGGGACTAGATTCTACGAGCAGTACTTC. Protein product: CASSSRGAGTRFYEQYF.

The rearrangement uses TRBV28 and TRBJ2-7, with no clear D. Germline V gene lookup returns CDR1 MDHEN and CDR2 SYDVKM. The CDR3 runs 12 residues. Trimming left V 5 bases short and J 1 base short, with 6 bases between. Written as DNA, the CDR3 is TGTGCCAGCAGTCCCGAGTCCTACGAGCAGTACTTC. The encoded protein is CASSPESYEQYF.

CDR3 region: CASSPTRDTQYF. The CDR3 nucleotides are TGTGCCAGCAGCCCGACTAGAGATACGCAGTATTTT. The rearrangement links TRBV5-8 to TRBJ2-3, with D possibly being TRBD2 (6 bases). Germline values: CDR1 SGHTS, CDR2 YDEGEE. The V and J ends lost 4 bases and 5 bases respectively, with 8 bases between them. This CDR3 is 12 amino acids long. The full variable domain, its missing parts supplied by reference TRBV5-8 and TRBJ2-3, is EAGVTQSPTHLIKTRGQQATLRCSPISGHTSVYWYQQALGLGLQFLLWYDEGEERNRGNFPPRFSGRQFPNYSSELNVNALELEDSALYLCASSPTRDTQYFGPGTRLTVL.

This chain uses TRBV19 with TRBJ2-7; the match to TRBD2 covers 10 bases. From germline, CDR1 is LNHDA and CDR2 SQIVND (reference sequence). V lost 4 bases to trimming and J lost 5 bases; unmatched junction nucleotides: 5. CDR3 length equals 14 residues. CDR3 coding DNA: TGTGCCAGTAGTACTCTAGCGGGGGTTAACGAGCAGTACTTC. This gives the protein CASSTLAGVNEQYF.

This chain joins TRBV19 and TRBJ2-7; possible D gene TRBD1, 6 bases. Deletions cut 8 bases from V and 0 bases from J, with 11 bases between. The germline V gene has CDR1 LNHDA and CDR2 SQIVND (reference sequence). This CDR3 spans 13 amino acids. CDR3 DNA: TGTGCCAGTGGGGGCAAAGACTCCTACGAGCAGTACTTC. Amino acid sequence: CASGGKDSYEQYF.

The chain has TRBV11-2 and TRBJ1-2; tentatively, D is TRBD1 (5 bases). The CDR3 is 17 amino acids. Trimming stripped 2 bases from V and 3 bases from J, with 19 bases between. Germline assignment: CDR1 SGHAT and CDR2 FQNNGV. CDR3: CASSLIKGLTKYYGYTF. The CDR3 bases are TGTGCCAGCAGCTTAATAAAGGGGTTAACGAAGTACTATGGCTACACCTTC.

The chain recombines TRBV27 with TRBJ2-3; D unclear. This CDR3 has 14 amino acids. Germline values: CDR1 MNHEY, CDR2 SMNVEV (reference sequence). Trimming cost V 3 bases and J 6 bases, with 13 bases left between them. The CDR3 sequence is CASSFWQQTDTQYF. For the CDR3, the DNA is TGTGCCAGCAGTTTCTGGCAGCAGACCGATACGCAGTATTTT.

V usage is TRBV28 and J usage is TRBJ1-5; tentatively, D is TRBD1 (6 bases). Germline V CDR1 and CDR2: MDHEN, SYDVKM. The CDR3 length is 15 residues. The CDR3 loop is CATISAGALHQPQHF. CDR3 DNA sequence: TGTGCGACCATTTCCGCAGGGGCGTTGCATCAGCCCCAGCATTTT.

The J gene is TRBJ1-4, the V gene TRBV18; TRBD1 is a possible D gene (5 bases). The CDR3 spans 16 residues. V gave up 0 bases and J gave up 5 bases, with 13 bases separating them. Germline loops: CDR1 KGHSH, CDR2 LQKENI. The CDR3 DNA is TGTGCCAGCTCACCACCGGGGCACCGCGTAAATGAAAAACTGTTTTTT. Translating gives CASSPPGHRVNEKLFF. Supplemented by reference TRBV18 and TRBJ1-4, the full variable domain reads NAGVMQNPRHLVRRRGQEARLRCSPMKGHSHVYWYRQLPEEGLKFMVYLQKENIIDESGMPKERFSAEFPKEGPSILRIQQVVRGDSAAYFCASSPPGHRVNEKLFFGSGTQLSVL.

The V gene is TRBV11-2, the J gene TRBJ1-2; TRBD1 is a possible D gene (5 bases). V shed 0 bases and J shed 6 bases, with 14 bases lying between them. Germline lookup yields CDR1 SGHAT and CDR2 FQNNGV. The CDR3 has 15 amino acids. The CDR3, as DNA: TGTGCCAGCAGCTTAGACGGTACGGGGGACCATGGCTACACCTTC. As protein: CASSLDGTGDHGYTF. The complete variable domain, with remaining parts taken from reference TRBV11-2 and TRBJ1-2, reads EAGVAQSPRYKIIEKRQSVAFWCNPISGHATLYWYQQILGQGPKLLIQFQNNGVVDDSQLPKDRFSAERLKGVDSTLKIQPAKLEDSAVYLCASSLDGTGDHGYTFGSGTRLTVV.

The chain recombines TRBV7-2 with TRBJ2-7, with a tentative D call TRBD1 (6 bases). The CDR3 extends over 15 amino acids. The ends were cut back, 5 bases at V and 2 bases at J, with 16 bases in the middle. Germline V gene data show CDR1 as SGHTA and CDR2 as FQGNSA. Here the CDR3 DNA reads TGTGCCAGCAGCCAGACAGGACTGGGGGCCTACGAGCAGTACTTC. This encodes CASSQTGLGAYEQYF. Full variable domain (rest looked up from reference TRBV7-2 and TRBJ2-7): GAGVSQSPSNKVTEKGKDVELRCDPISGHTALYWYRQSLGQGLEFLIYFQGNSAPDKSGLPSDRFSAERTGGSVSTLTIQRTQQEDSAVYLCASSQTGLGAYEQYFGPGTRLTVT.

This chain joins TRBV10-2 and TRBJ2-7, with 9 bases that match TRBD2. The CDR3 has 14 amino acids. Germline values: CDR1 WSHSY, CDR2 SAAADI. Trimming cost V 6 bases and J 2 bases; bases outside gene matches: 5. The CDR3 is CASSRLADPYEQYF. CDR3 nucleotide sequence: TGCGCCAGCAGCAGACTAGCGGACCCCTACGAGCAGTACTTC.

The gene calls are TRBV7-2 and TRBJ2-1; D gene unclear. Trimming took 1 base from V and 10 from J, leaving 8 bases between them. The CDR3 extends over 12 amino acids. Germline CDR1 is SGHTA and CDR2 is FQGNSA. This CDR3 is CASSLGRAEQFF. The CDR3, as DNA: TGTGCCAGCAGCTTAGGCAGAGCCGAGCAGTTCTTC.

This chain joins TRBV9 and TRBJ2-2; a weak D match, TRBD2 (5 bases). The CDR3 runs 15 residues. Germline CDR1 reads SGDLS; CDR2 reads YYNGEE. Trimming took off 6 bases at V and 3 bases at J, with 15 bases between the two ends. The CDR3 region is CASKRAGTDTGELFF. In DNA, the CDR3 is TGTGCCAGCAAGAGGGCCGGTACGGACACCGGGGAGCTGTTTTTT.

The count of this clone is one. The CDR3, as DNA: TGCGCCAGCAGTGAAAGGTGGACAGGGGACTATGGCTACACCTTC. It specifies CASSERWTGDYGYTF. This chain connects TRBV10-2 to TRBJ1-2; the match to TRBD1 covers 9 bases. CDR1 is WSHSY, CDR2 SAAADI, per germline. CDR3 size: 15 residues. Trimming removed 3 bases from V and 3 bases from J; junction bases left unmatched: 5.

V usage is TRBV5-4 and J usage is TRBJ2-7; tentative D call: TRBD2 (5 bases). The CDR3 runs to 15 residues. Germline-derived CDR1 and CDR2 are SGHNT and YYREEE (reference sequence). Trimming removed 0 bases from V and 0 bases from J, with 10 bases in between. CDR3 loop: CASSLGQTISYEQYF. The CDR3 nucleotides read TGTGCCAGCAGCTTGGGGCAGACTATCTCCTACGAGCAGTACTTC.

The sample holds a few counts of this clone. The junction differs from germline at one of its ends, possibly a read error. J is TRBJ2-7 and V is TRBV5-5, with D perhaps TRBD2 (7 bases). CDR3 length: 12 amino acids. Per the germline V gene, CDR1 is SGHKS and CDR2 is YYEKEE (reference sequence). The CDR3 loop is CASSLSGGGQGF. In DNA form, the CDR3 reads TGTGCCAGCAGCTTGTCGGGGGGCGGGCAGGGCTTC.

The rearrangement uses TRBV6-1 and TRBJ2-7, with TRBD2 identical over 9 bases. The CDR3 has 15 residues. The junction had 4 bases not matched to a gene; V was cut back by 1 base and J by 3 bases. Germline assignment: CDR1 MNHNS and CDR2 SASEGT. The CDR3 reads CASSEGAAGGYEQYF. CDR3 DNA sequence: TGTGCCAGCAGTGAAGGGGCAGCGGGAGGCTACGAGCAGTACTTC.